This entry lists 4 T cell receptor beta chains sequenced from one sample in a study of cytomegalovirus exposure and HLA in healthy donors. Produced via immunoSEQ multiplex PCR; TCRdb's table is partial and in-frame only. The sample contains about 73,000 clones, 90% to 95% of which appear only once. The sequenced material came from PBMCs. These receptors originate from a woman aged 18-29 years in good health and CMV-seropositive.

The genes are TRBV5-8 and TRBJ1-5; D is uncertain. Germline V lookup: CDR1 SGHTS, CDR2 YDEGEE. V lost 2 bases and J lost 3, with 12 bases in between. This CDR3 has 15 amino acids. The CDR3 here is CASSFRRSSNQPQHF. The CDR3 DNA follows: TGTGCCAGCAGCTTCAGACGGAGTTCCAATCAGCCCCAGCATTTT.

The rearrangement links TRBV7-2 to TRBJ2-2, with TRBD2 identical over 9 bases. Germline CDR1 SGHTA, CDR2 FQGNSA. The CDR3 is made up of 17 amino acids. With V trimmed by 1 base and J by 6 bases, 9 bases remained unmatched. The chain's CDR3 is CASSLEGSGRGAGELFF. DNA for the CDR3: TGTGCCAGCAGCTTAGAGGGTAGCGGGAGAGGTGCCGGGGAGCTGTTTTTT. Full variable domain (missing parts from reference TRBV7-2 and TRBJ2-2): GAGVSQSPSNKVTEKGKDVELRCDPISGHTALYWYRQSLGQGLEFLIYFQGNSAPDKSGLPSDRFSAERTGGSVSTLTIQRTQQEDSAVYLCASSLEGSGRGAGELFFGEGSRLTVL.

The chain recombines TRBV5-1 with TRBJ1-2, with TRBD1 identical over 7 bases. Per germline, CDR1 SGHRS and CDR2 YFSETQ. There are 13 residues in the CDR3. V shed 8 bases, J shed 0 bases, and the junction held 4 bases outside the gene matches. The CDR3 DNA reads TGCGCCAGTGGGACAGCGTCTAACTATGGCTACACCTTC. It yields the protein CASGTASNYGYTF.

This chain uses TRBV4-3 with TRBJ1-5; possible D gene TRBD1, 6 bases. CDR3 size: 16 residues. Germline V CDR1 and CDR2: LGHNA, YSLEER. The V and J ends lost 0 bases and 3 bases respectively, with 12 bases between them. The chain's CDR3 is CASSQEFEGVNQPQHF. The CDR3 coding sequence is TGCGCCAGCAGCCAAGAGTTCGAGGGGGTCAATCAGCCCCAGCATTTT.